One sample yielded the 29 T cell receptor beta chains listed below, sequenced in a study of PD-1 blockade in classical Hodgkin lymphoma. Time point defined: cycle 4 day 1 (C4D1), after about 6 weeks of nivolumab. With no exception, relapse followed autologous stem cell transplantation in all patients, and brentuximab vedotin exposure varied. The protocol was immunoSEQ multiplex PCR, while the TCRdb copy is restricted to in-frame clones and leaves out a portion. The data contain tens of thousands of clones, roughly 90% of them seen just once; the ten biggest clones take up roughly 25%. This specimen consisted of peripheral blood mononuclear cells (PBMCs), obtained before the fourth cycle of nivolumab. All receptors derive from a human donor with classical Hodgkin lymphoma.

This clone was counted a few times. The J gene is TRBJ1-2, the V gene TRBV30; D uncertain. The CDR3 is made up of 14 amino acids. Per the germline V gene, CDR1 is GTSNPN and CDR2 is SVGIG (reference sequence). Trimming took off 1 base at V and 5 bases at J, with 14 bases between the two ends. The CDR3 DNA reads TGTGCCTGGAGTGATTACCAATCAACTTATGGCTACACCTTC. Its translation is CAWSDYQSTYGYTF.

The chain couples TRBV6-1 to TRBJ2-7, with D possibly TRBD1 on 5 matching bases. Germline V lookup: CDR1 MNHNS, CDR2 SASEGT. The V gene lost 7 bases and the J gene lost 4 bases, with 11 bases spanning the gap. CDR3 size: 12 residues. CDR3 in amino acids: CASNGRVYEQYF. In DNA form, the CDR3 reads TGTGCCAGCAATGGCAGGGTATACGAGCAGTACTTC.

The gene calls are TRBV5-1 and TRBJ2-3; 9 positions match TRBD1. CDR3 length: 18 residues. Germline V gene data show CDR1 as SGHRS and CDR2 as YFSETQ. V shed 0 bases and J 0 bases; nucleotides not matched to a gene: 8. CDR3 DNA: TGCGCCAGCAGCTTGGGAGGGACAGGGCCTACCAGCACAGATACGCAGTATTTT. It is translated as CASSLGGTGPTSTDTQYF.

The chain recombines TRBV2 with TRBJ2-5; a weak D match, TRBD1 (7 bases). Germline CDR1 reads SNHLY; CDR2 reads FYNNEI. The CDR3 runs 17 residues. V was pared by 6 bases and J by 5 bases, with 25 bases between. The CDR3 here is CASSELTGMGGQETQYF. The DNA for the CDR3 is TGTGCCAGCAGCGAATTGACAGGGATGGGGGGCCAGGAGACCCAGTACTTC.

This chain's CDR3 is CASSSVTGPRNTGELFF. CDR3 bases: TGTGCCAGCAGCTCGGTAACAGGGCCGCGAAACACCGGGGAGCTGTTTTTT. The chain uses TRBV5-6 and TRBJ2-2; maybe TRBD1 (6 bases). The CDR3 contains 17 residues. From germline, CDR1 is SGHDT and CDR2 YYEEEE. V was clipped by 3 bases and J by 2 bases, with 17 bases between them.

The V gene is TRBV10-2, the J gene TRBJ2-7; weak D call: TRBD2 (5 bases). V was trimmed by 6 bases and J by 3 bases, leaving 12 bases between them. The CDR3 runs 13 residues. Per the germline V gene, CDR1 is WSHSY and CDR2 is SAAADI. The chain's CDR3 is CASRTEGDYEQYF. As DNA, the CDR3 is TGCGCCAGCAGGACTGAGGGAGACTACGAGCAGTACTTC.

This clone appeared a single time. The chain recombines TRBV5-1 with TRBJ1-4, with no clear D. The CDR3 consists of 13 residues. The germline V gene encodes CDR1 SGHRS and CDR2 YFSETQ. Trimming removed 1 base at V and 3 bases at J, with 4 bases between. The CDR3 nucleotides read TGCGCCAGCAGCTTGATAGCTAATGAAAAACTGTTTTTT. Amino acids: CASSLIANEKLFF. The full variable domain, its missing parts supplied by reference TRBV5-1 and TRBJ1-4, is KAGVTQTPRYLIKTRGQQVTLSCSPISGHRSVSWYQQTPGQGLQFLFEYFSETQRNKGNFPGRFSGRQFSNSRSEMNVSTLELGDSALYLCASSLIANEKLFFGSGTQLSVL.

The CDR3 coding sequence is TGTGCCAGCCGACAGGGCCCTGAAGCTTTCTTT. Residues: CASRQGPEAFF. This chain connects TRBV2 to TRBJ1-1; TRBD1 matches at 7 bases. V was clipped by 8 bases and J by 6 bases; unmatched bases: 3. This CDR3 contains 11 residues. Germline CDR1 is SNHLY and CDR2 is FYNNEI.

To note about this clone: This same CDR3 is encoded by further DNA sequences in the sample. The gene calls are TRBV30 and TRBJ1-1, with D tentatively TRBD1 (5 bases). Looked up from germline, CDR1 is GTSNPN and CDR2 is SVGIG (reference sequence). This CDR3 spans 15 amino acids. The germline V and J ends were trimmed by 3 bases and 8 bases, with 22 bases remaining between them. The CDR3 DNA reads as TGTGCCTGGAGGGGGGGTGCCTCTTTATACTTCGAAGCTTTCTTT. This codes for CAWRGGASLYFEAFF.

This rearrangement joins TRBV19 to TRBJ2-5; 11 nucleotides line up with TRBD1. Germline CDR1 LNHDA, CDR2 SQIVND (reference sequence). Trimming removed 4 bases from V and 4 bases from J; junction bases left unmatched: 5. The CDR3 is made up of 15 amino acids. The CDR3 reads CASSKVGQGGETQYF. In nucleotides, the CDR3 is TGTGCCAGTAGTAAGGTGGGACAGGGGGGAGAGACCCAGTACTTC.

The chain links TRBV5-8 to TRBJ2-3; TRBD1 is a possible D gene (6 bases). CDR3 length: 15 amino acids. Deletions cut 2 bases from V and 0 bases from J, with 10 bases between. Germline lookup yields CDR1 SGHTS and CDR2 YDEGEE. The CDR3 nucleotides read TGTGCCAGCAGCTTTTACAGGGCTAGCACAGATACGCAGTATTTT. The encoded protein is CASSFYRASTDTQYF.

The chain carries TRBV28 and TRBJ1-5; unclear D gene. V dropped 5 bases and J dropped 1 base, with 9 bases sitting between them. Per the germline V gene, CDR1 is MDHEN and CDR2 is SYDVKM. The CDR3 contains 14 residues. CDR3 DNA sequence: TGTGCCAGCAGTCCTAGGGTGAGCAATCAGCCCCAGCATTTT. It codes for CASSPRVSNQPQHF.

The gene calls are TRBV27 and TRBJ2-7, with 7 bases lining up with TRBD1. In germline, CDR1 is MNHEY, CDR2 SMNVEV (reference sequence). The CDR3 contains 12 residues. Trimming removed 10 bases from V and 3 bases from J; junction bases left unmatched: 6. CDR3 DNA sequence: TGTGCCACCTCGACAGGGCTCTACGAGCAGTACTTC. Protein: CATSTGLYEQYF.

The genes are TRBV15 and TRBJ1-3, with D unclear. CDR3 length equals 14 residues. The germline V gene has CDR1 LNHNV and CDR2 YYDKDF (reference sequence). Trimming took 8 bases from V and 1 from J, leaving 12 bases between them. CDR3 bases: TGTGCCACCTTACAACAGAATTCTGGAAACACCATATATTTT. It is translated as CATLQQNSGNTIYF.

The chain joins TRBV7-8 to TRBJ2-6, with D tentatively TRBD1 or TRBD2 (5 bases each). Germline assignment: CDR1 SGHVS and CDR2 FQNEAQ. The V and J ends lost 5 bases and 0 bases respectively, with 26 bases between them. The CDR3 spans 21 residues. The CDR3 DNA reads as TGTGCCAGCAGCCTTGCCCCGGGGCAAGCGCTGATACCCTCTGGGGCCAACGTCCTGACTTTC. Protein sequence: CASSLAPGQALIPSGANVLTF. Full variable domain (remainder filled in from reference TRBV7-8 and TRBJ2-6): GAGVSQSPRYKVAKRGQDVALRCDPISGHVSLFWYQQALGQGPEFLTYFQNEAQLDKSGLPSDRFFAERPEGSVSTLKIQRTQQEDSAVYLCASSLAPGQALIPSGANVLTFGAGSRLTVL.

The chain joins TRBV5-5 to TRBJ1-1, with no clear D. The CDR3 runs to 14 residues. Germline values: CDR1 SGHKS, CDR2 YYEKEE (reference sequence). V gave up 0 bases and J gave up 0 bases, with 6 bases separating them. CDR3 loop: CASSLVPLNTEAFF. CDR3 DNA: TGTGCCAGCAGCTTGGTCCCCTTGAACACTGAAGCTTTCTTT. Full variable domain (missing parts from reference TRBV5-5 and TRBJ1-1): DAGVTQSPTHLIKTRGQQVTLRCSPISGHKSVSWYQQVLGQGPQFIFQYYEKEERGRGNFPDRFSARQFPNYSSELNVNALLLGDSALYLCASSLVPLNTEAFFGQGTRLTVV.

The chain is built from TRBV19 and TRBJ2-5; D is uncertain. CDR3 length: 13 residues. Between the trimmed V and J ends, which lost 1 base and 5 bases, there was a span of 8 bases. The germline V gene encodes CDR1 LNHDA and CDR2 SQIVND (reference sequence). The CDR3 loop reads CASSIVKGETQYF. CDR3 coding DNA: TGTGCCAGTAGTATAGTCAAAGGGGAGACCCAGTACTTC.

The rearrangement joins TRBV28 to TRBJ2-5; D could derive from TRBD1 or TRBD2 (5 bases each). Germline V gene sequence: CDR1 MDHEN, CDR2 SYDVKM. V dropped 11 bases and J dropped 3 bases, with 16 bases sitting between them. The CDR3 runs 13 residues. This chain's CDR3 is CAGQSGSEETQYF. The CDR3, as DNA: TGTGCCGGTCAATCAGGGAGCGAAGAGACCCAGTACTTC. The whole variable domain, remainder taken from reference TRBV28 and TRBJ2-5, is DVKVTQSSRYLVKRTGEKVFLECVQDMDHENMFWYRQDPGLGLRLIYFSYDVKMKEKGDIPEGYSVSREKKERFSLILESASTNQTSMYLCAGQSGSEETQYFGPGTRLLVL.

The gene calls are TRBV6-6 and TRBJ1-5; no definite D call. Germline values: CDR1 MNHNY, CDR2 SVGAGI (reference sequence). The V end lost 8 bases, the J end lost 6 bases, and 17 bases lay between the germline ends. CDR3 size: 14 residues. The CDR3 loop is CASLGVEVGQPQHF. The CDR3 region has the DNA TGTGCCAGCCTCGGAGTGGAAGTTGGTCAGCCCCAGCATTTT.

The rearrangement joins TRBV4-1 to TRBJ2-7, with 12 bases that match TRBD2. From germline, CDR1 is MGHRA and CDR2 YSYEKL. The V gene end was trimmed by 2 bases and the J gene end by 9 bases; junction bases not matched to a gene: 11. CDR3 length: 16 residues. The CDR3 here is CASSQPSSGGVRLQYF. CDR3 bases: TGCGCCAGCAGCCAACCATCTAGCGGGGGGGTGAGACTGCAGTACTTC.

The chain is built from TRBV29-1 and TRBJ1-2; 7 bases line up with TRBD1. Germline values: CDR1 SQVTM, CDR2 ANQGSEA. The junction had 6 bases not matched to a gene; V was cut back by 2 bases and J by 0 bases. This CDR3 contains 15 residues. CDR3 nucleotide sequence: TGCAGCGTTGAAAAACAGGACAGGCCTAACTATGGCTACACCTTC. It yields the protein CSVEKQDRPNYGYTF.

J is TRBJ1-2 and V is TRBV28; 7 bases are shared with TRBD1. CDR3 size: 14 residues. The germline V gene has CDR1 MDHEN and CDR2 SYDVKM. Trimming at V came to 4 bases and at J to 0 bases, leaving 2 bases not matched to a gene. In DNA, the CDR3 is TGTGCCAGCAGTTCGGGACAGTCTAACTATGGCTACACCTTC. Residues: CASSSGQSNYGYTF.

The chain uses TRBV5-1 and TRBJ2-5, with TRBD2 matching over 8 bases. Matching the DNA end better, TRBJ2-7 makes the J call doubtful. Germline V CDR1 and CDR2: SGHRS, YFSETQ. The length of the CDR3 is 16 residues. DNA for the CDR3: TGCGCCAGCAGCCCAGGGTCTCCTAGCGGGTTCTACGAGCAGTACTTC. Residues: CASSPGSPSGFYEQYF.

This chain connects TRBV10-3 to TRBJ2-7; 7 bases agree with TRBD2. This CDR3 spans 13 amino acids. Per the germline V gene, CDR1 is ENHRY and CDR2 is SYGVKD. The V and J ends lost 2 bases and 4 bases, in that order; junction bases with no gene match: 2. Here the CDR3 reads CAISEGREYEQYF. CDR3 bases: TGTGCCATCAGTGAGGGGAGGGAATACGAGCAGTACTTC.

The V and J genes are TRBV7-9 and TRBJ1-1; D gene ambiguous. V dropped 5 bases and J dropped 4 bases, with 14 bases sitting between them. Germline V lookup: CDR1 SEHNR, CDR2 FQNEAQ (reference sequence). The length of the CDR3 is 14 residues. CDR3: CASSLAVVGTEAFF. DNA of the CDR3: TGTGCCAGCAGCCTCGCGGTTGTCGGCACTGAAGCTTTCTTT.

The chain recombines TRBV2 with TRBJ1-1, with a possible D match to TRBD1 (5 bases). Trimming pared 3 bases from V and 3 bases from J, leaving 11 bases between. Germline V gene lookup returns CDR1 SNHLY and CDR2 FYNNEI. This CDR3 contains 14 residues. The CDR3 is CASSDLVRDTEAFF. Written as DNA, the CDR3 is TGTGCCAGCAGTGATTTGGTCAGGGACACTGAAGCTTTCTTT.

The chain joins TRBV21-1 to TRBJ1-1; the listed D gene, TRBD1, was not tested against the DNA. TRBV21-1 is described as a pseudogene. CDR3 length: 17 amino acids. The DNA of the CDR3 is TGTGCCAGCAGCCACCCTCAGGGACAGGGTGGGTGCACTGAAGCTTTCTTT. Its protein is CASSHPQGQGGCTEAFF.

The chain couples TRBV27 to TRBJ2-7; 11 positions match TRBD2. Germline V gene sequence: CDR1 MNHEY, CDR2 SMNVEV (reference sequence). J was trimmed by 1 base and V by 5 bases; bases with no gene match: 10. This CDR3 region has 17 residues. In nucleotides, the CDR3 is TGTGCCAGCAGTCTTCTACCGGGACTAGCGGAGTCCTACGAGCAGTACTTC. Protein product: CASSLLPGLAESYEQYF.

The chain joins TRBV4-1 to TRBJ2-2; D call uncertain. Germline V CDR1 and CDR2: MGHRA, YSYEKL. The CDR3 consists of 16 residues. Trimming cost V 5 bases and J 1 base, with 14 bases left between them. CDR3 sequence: CASSFGRKVNTGELFF. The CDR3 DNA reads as TGCGCCAGCAGCTTTGGTAGGAAGGTGAACACCGGGGAGCTGTTTTTT.